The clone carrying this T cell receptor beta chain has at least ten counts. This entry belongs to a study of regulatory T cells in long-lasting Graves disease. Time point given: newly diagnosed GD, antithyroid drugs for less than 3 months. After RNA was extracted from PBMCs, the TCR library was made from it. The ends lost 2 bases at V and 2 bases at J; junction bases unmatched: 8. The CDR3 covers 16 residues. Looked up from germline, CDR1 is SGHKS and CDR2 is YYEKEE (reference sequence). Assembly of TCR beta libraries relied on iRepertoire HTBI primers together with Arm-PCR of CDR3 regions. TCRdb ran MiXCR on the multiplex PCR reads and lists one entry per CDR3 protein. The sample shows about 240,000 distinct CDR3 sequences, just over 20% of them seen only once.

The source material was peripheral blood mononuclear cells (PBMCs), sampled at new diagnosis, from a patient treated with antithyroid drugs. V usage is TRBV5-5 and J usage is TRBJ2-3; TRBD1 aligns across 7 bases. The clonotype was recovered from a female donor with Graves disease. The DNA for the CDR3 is TGTGCCAGCAGCTTCTCGTGGGGGACAGACACAGATACGCAGTATTTT. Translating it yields CASSFSWGTDTDTQYF.